This is a list of T cell receptor beta chains from one sample in a study of neurological immune-mediated disorders. TCRdb analysed the 5' RACE reads with MiXCR anew, one entry per CDR3 protein. Of 50,000 to 55,000 distinct CDR3 sequences detected, about a tenth appear once; the ten largest clones hold about 5.4%. The sample consisted of PBMCs. The receptors originated from a man between 65 and 80 years old with HTLV-1-associated myelopathy (HAM/TSP). Both conserved end residues are part of each CDR3. A D gene is named only where the DNA matches it firmly. Clone size appears in some rows only: once, few, many, or a class for an expanded clone.

CDR3: CASRRSSGRTDTQYF
DNA: TGTGCCAGCAGACGATCTAGCGGCCGCACAGATACGCAGTATTTT
V: TRBV7-2
D: TRBD2
J: TRBJ2-3
size: many

CDR3: CSAAGQGVAQPQHF
DNA: TGCAGTGCTGCCGGACAGGGGGTGGCTCAGCCCCAGCATTTT
V: TRBV20-1
D: TRBD1
J: TRBJ1-5
size: many

CDR3: CSASDTGRNYEQYF
DNA: TGCAGTGCCTCCGACACGGGGAGGAACTACGAGCAGTACTTC
V: TRBV20-1
D: -
J: TRBJ2-7
size: many

CDR3: CASSQAAGGPSEQYF
DNA: TGTGCCAGCAGCCAAGCGGCGGGAGGGCCCAGCGAGCAGTACTTC
V: TRBV3-1
D: TRBD2
J: TRBJ2-7
size: many

CDR3: CASSPRLRGDYGYTF
DNA: TGTGCCAGCAGCCCCCGTTTAAGAGGGGACTATGGCTACACCTTC
V: TRBV7-2
D: -
J: TRBJ1-2
size: many

CDR3: CASSVELGGRSVDTQYF
DNA: TGTGCCAGCAGCGTAGAATTGGGCGGGAGGTCGGTAGATACGCAGTATTTT
V: TRBV9
D: TRBD2
J: TRBJ2-3
size: many

CDR3: CASGAGTGGLAGAVSSTDTQYF
DNA: TGTGCCAGCGGGGCCGGGACGGGGGGACTAGCGGGGGCGGTCTCTAGCACAGATACGCAGTATTTT
V: TRBV6-5
D: TRBD2
J: TRBJ2-3
size: many

CDR3: CASSLGAGETQYF
DNA: TGCGCCAGCAGCTTGGGCGCGGGCGAGACCCAGTACTTC
V: TRBV5-1
D: -
J: TRBJ2-5
size: many

CDR3: CASRRTGEGAEAFF
DNA: TGTGCCAGCAGACGTACAGGGGAGGGCGCTGAAGCTTTCTTT
V: TRBV5-4
D: TRBD1
J: TRBJ1-1
size: many

CDR3: CASSPDRGAGYTIYF
DNA: TGTGCCAGCAGCCCGGACAGGGGAGCTGGATACACCATATATTTT
V: TRBV12-3/TRBV12-4
D: TRBD1
J: TRBJ1-3
size: many

CDR3: CASSPDRLNTEAFF
DNA: TGTGCCAGCTCACCGGACAGACTGAACACTGAAGCTTTCTTT
V: TRBV18
D: -
J: TRBJ1-1
size: many

CDR3: CASSFGLRATGELFF
DNA: TGTGCCAGCAGCTTCGGACTCAGGGCCACCGGGGAGCTGTTTTTT
V: TRBV7-9
D: -
J: TRBJ2-2
size: many

CDR3: CVSSYSTAYGYTF
DNA: TGTGTCAGCAGTTACTCGACAGCCTATGGCTACACCTTC
V: TRBV6-5
D: -
J: TRBJ1-2
size: many

CDR3: CASSLREKLFF
DNA: TGTGCCAGCAGTTTACGTGAAAAACTGTTTTTT
V: TRBV12-3/TRBV12-4
D: -
J: TRBJ1-4
size: many

CDR3: CASSHRVANNEQFF
DNA: TGTGCCAGCAGCCACCGGGTGGCTAACAATGAGCAGTTCTTC
V: TRBV3-1
D: -
J: TRBJ2-1
size: many

CDR3: CASSSFDPGGYNEQFF
DNA: TGTGCCAGCAGTTCTTTTGATCCGGGGGGGTACAATGAGCAGTTCTTC
V: TRBV28
D: TRBD2
J: TRBJ2-1
size: -

CDR3: CASSGVGGTGPLSGANVLTF
DNA: TGTGCCAGCAGCGGAGTAGGAGGGACAGGGCCACTCTCTGGGGCCAACGTCCTGACTTTC
V: TRBV4-2
D: TRBD1
J: TRBJ2-6
size: medium-sized

CDR3: CASSIRQGPYGYTF
DNA: TGTGCCAGCAGCATTAGACAGGGGCCCTATGGCTACACCTTC
V: TRBV7-2
D: TRBD1
J: TRBJ1-2
size: many

CDR3: CATSVYGYNEQFF
DNA: TGTGCCACCAGTGTGTACGGGTACAATGAGCAGTTCTTC
V: TRBV24-1
D: -
J: TRBJ2-1
size: many

CDR3: CASSLGPGSGAKNIQYF
DNA: TGTGCCAGCAGCTTAGGTCCGGGGTCGGGAGCCAAAAACATTCAGTACTTC
V: TRBV7-2
D: -
J: TRBJ2-4
size: many

CDR3: CASSLALVDTQYF
DNA: TGTGCCAGCAGCTTAGCGCTGGTAGATACGCAGTATTTT
V: TRBV7-2
D: -
J: TRBJ2-3
size: many

CDR3: CASNQGEREAHEQFF
DNA: TGTGCCAGCAACCAAGGAGAGCGGGAGGCCCATGAGCAGTTCTTC
V: TRBV14
D: TRBD2
J: TRBJ2-1
size: -

CDR3: CASRLGSQSFSLF
DNA: TGTGCCAGCAGACTGGGGTCCCAGTCGTTTTCACTCTTC
V: TRBV6-5
D: -
J: TRBJ1-2
size: many

CDR3: CASSQAGGSGEQYF
DNA: TGTGCCAGCAGCCAAGCGGGAGGGTCGGGCGAGCAGTACTTC
V: TRBV9
D: TRBD2
J: TRBJ2-7
size: many

CDR3: CASSLLEAGGKTQYF
DNA: TGTGCCAGCAGTTTATTGGAAGCGGGAGGGAAGACCCAGTACTTC
V: TRBV28
D: TRBD2
J: TRBJ2-5
size: many

CDR3: CASSDHGYYGYTF
DNA: TGTGCCAGCAGCGACCACGGATACTATGGCTACACCTTC
V: TRBV11-1
D: -
J: TRBJ1-2
size: many

CDR3: CSASGPRVETQYF
DNA: TGCAGTGCTTCCGGACCTAGGGTCGAGACCCAGTACTTC
V: TRBV20-1
D: -
J: TRBJ2-5
size: many

CDR3: CSARVAGPPYEQYF
DNA: TGCAGTGCTAGAGTGGCGGGACCCCCCTACGAGCAGTACTTC
V: TRBV20-1
D: -
J: TRBJ2-7
size: many

CDR3: CSARLAGGTQYF
DNA: TGCAGTGCTAGACTAGCGGGAGGGACGCAGTACTTC
V: TRBV20-1
D: TRBD2
J: TRBJ2-7
size: few

CDR3: CVSCSVSHYGYTF
DNA: TGTGTCAGCTGCTCCGTTAGTCACTATGGCTACACCTTC
V: TRBV7-2
D: -
J: TRBJ1-2
size: -

CDR3: CATEVVAGYTF
DNA: TGTGCCACAGAGGTAGTGGCTGGCTACACCTTC
V: TRBV28
D: -
J: TRBJ1-2
size: many

CDR3: CASSPRSVSHTDTQYF
DNA: TGTGCCAGCAGCCCCCGTAGCGTGAGTCACACAGATACGCAGTATTTT
V: TRBV7-9
D: -
J: TRBJ2-3
size: many

CDR3: CASSLVVSGQISSGANVLTF
DNA: TGTGCCAGCAGCTTAGTAGTATCCGGACAGATTAGCTCTGGGGCCAACGTCCTGACTTTC
V: TRBV7-8
D: -
J: TRBJ2-6
size: -

CDR3: CASSSTGGTGTEAFF
DNA: TGTGCCAGCAGCTCGACAGGGGGGACGGGCACTGAAGCTTTCTTT
V: TRBV7-3
D: TRBD1
J: TRBJ1-1
size: many

CDR3: CASSQGVGTRPLEQYF
DNA: TGCGCCAGCAGCCAAGGAGTGGGCACCAGGCCCCTCGAGCAGTACTTC
V: TRBV4-3
D: -
J: TRBJ2-7
size: many

CDR3: CASSKLPGLAGGPVEQFF
DNA: TGTGCCAGCAGTAAACTCCCGGGACTAGCGGGAGGGCCGGTTGAGCAGTTCTTC
V: TRBV6-2/TRBV6-3
D: TRBD2
J: TRBJ2-1
size: many

CDR3: CASSFRTSGNNEQFF
DNA: TGTGCCAGCAGTTTTCGCACTAGCGGGAACAATGAGCAGTTCTTC
V: TRBV25-1
D: TRBD2
J: TRBJ2-1
size: many

CDR3: CASSLTGPDTQYF
DNA: TGTGCCAGCAGCTTAACAGGGCCAGATACGCAGTATTTT
V: TRBV7-3
D: -
J: TRBJ2-3
size: many

CDR3: CASSLGVETQYF
DNA: TGCGCCAGCAGCTTGGGGGTGGAGACCCAGTACTTC
V: TRBV5-1
D: -
J: TRBJ2-5
size: many

CDR3: CASSSPERRYEQYF
DNA: TGTGCCAGCAGTTCCCCAGAGCGGCGCTACGAGCAGTACTTC
V: TRBV5-8
D: -
J: TRBJ2-7
size: many

CDR3: CATSFPLVAEAKNIQYF
DNA: TGTGCCACCAGCTTCCCTCTTGTGGCGGAAGCCAAAAACATTCAGTACTTC
V: TRBV15
D: -
J: TRBJ2-4
size: many

CDR3: CASSQTQGNQPQHF
DNA: TGTGCCAGCAGCCAAACACAGGGGAACCAGCCCCAGCATTTT
V: TRBV7-6
D: TRBD1
J: TRBJ1-5
size: many

CDR3: CASSQGHTGGASITETQYF
DNA: TGTGCCAGCAGCCAAGGCCATACAGGGGGCGCGTCAATTACGGAGACCCAGTACTTC
V: TRBV14
D: TRBD1
J: TRBJ2-5
size: many

CDR3: CASSLGGTPRETQYF
DNA: TGTGCCAGCAGCTTAGGGGGGACTCCGCGGGAGACCCAGTACTTC
V: TRBV14
D: -
J: TRBJ2-5
size: medium-sized

CDR3: CASSSGLADTYEQYF
DNA: TGCGCCAGCAGCTCCGGACTAGCGGACACCTACGAGCAGTACTTC
V: TRBV5-1
D: TRBD2
J: TRBJ2-7
size: many

CDR3: CSVRQVGGDTQYF
DNA: TGCAGCGTGCGACAGGTTGGAGGGGATACGCAGTATTTT
V: TRBV29-1
D: -
J: TRBJ2-3
size: medium-sized

CDR3: CASSLGGSGTTIYF
DNA: TGTGCCAGCAGTTTAGGCGGCTCGGGAACCACCATATATTTT
V: TRBV27
D: -
J: TRBJ1-3
size: many

CDR3: CASSWGTSGGPDPQYF
DNA: TGCGCCAGCAGCTGGGGGACTAGCGGGGGGCCTGATCCGCAGTATTTT
V: TRBV5-1
D: TRBD2
J: TRBJ2-3
size: many

CDR3: CASSQSGTGSEKLFF
DNA: TGCGCCAGCAGCCAGAGTGGGACAGGGAGTGAAAAACTGTTTTTT
V: TRBV4-1
D: TRBD1
J: TRBJ1-4
size: many

CDR3: CASSFYRLETQYF
DNA: TGCGCCAGCAGCTTTTACCGCCTGGAGACCCAGTACTTC
V: TRBV5-1
D: -
J: TRBJ2-5
size: many

CDR3: CASSSLGGYEQYF
DNA: TGTGCCAGCAGCTCACTGGGGGGGTACGAGCAGTACTTC
V: TRBV7-9
D: TRBD2
J: TRBJ2-7
size: many

CDR3: CASSLVGGYTF
DNA: TGTGCCAGCAGCTTGGTAGGCGGCTACACCTTC
V: TRBV5-8
D: -
J: TRBJ1-2
size: many

CDR3: CATSGSYRGSNNEQFF
DNA: TGTGCCACCAGTGGGAGTTACAGGGGATCAAACAATGAGCAGTTCTTC
V: TRBV24-1
D: TRBD1
J: TRBJ2-1
size: many

CDR3: CASSLAIGLNEQYF
DNA: TGTGCCAGCAGCTTAGCTATCGGGCTCAACGAGCAGTACTTC
V: TRBV7-2
D: -
J: TRBJ2-7
size: many

CDR3: CASSLKQGNTIYF
DNA: TGTGCCAGCAGTTTAAAACAGGGAAACACCATATATTTT
V: TRBV12-3/TRBV12-4
D: -
J: TRBJ1-3
size: many